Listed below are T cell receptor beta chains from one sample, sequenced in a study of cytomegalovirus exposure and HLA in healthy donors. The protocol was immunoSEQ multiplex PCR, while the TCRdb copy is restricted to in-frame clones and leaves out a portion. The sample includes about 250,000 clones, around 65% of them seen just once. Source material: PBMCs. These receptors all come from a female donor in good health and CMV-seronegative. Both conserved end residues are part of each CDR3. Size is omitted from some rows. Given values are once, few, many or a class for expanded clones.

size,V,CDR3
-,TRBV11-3,CASSYGRNSYEQYF
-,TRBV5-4,CASSLGGTSPPMETQYF
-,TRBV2,CASGTGGWYNEQFF
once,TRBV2,CASSEQGRGSEQYF
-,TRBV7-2,CASSLRTGADTEAFF
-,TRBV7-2,CASSPRQPRGYGYTF
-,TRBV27,CASSLSGTGAKEQYF
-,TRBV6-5,CASMPGGPNTEAFF
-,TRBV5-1,CASSFGQGGETQYF
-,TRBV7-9,CASSLGWLAGGTGELFF
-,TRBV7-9,CASSPPGQRDNEQFF
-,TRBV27,CASSSPPLVSSGANVLTF
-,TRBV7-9,CASSFSGGVHNEQFF
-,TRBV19,CASSILTGTEAFF
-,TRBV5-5,CASSSLAGGHNEQFF
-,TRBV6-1,CASSLSGNTIYF
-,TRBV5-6,CASSSGGYGQPQHF
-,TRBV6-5,CASSPGDSWPYEQYF
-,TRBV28,CASVPSGAYNEQFF
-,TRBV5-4,CASSLMTAETQYF
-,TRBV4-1,CASSKGLAGGTEQFF
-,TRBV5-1,CASSLATETGELFF
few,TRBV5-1,CASSWGPSGTNTGELFF
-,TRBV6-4,CASSKSSDRTDTQYF
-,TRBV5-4,CASSLDSREAFF
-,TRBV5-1,CASTPGQASNEKLFF
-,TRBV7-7,CASSLAAGGNTGELFF
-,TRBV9,CASSVISTGATEAFF
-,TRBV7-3,CASSKGSGSSYNEQFF
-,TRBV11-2,CASSLVRGGNQPQHF
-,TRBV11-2,CASSPWTSGSSYNEQFF
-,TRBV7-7,CASSKGLALNEQFF
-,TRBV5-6,CASSLDLAGENIQYF
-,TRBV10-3,CAISEAGEYTGELFF
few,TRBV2,CASSGTGYEQYF
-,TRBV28,CASSLSDRGRETQYF
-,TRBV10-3,CAISESGFGEGVGEQFF
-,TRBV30,CAWTLDSGKTQYF
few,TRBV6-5,CASSYSRGQITFF
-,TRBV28,CASSHTGTSGRVSEQYF
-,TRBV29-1,CSPATGVGDTQYF
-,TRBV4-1,CASSEGLAHQETQYF
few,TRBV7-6,CASSFKGLGGSSYEQYF
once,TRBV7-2,CASSQGGWLPDNEQFF
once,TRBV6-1,CASSDWTVKNSPLHF
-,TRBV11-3,CASSLGNRGEQYF
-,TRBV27,CASSPGLEVSYEQYF
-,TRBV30,CAWSPLPVGNTIYF
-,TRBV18,CASSPTGTGDYGYTF
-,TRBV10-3,CAISGDRPMNTEAFF
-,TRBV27,CASSLGTTGFEQYF
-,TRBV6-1,CASSPLRGGNTEAFF
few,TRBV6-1,CASSIGTDTQYF
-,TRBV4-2,CASSPFLAGEKSSGYEQYF
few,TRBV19,CASSPTLAGGLPPYF
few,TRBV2,CASSEEGGLREQYF
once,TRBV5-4,CASSTGQPNEKLFF
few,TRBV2,CASSVGLAGVETQYF
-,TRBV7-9,CASSNSGTGVNTGELFF
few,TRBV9,CASSPTSGAYEQYF